This T cell receptor (beta chain) was profiled in a study of blood T cell repertoires in COVID-19. The wider study: Donors in the United States, Italy and Spain gave samples during acute or convalescent COVID-19. PBMCs, B-cell-depleted T cells, or T cells provided the cDNA or gDNA that made up the material.

The CDR3 length is 17 residues. Trimming left V 1 base short and J 4 bases short, with 16 bases between. CDR1 LGHDT and CDR2 YNNKEL come from the germline V gene (reference sequence). Sequencing was performed with immunoSEQ multiplex PCR; in TCRdb, only in-frame clones are kept and a portion is missing. This table has under 250,000 clones, roughly nine tenths appearing once. The sequence was obtained from a woman aged 60-75 years who had recovered from COVID-19. The rearrangement links TRBV3-1 (or the pseudogene TRBV3-2) to TRBJ2-2, with unresolved D. Sequences were obtained from peripheral blood. CDR3 DNA sequence: TGTGCCAGCAGCCAAGGAGTAGCTATATTTTCCACCGGGGAGCTGTTTTTT. Amino acids: CASSQGVAIFSTGELFF.